One sample yielded the 18 T cell receptor beta chains listed below, sequenced in a study of graft-versus-host responses after intestinal transplantation. Profiling relied on immunoSEQ multiplex PCR, and the TCRdb table lists in-frame clones only, not all of them. The top ten hold approximately 7% of the sample, which has 14,000 or so clones, around 87% seen once. The specimen comprised bone marrow, sampled nearly 130 days after intestinal transplantation. The receptor source for this set is a human patient who received an intestinal transplant, so some T cells may come from the graft donor.

This rearrangement joins TRBV4-3 to TRBJ1-6, with TRBD1 identical over 7 bases. In germline, CDR1 is LGHNA, CDR2 YSLEER. V lost 0 bases to trimming and J lost 6 bases; unmatched junction nucleotides: 5. CDR3 length: 16 residues. As DNA, the CDR3 is TGCGCCAGCAGCCAAGATCCGGGGACAGCTAATTCACCCCTCCACTTT. As protein: CASSQDPGTANSPLHF.

J is TRBJ2-7 and V is TRBV9; a weak D match, TRBD2 (6 bases). The V gene's germline CDR1 is SGDLS and CDR2 YYNGEE. This CDR3 contains 17 residues. The ends were cut back, 0 bases at V and 0 bases at J, with 16 bases in the middle. The CDR3 sequence is CASSVGGGAASSYEQYF. CDR3 nucleotides: TGTGCCAGCAGCGTAGGTGGAGGGGCAGCGAGCTCCTACGAGCAGTACTTC.

The chain employs TRBV10-3 and TRBJ2-3, with 11 bases that match TRBD2. The CDR3 contains 17 residues. Looked up from germline, CDR1 is ENHRY and CDR2 is SYGVKD. Germline trimming cut 4 bases from V and 6 bases from J; bases unmatched to any gene: 12. The DNA for the CDR3 is TGTGCCATCAGTGGTCCGACTAGCGGGGCATGGGCGGATACGCAGTATTTT. This gives the protein CAISGPTSGAWADTQYF.

There are a few counts of this clone. V and J are TRBV5-6 and TRBJ2-2; 10 positions match TRBD2. Losses at the gene ends were 3 bases for V and 7 bases for J; bases not matched to a gene: 6. The CDR3 is 15 residues long. Germline V CDR1 and CDR2: SGHDT, YYEEEE. The CDR3 DNA reads TGTGCCAGCAGCTCTAGCGGGAGATATAACGGGGAGCTGTTTTTT. Protein sequence: CASSSSGRYNGELFF.

This clone was recorded only once. V gene TRBV28 combines with J gene TRBJ2-5; D might be TRBD2 (5 bases). The CDR3 is made up of 14 amino acids. The V end lost 5 bases, the J end lost 4 bases, and 14 bases lay between the germline ends. Per the germline V gene, CDR1 is MDHEN and CDR2 is SYDVKM. The CDR3 sequence: CASSPTLGIETQYF. CDR3 nucleotides: TGTGCCAGCAGTCCGACACTAGGAATAGAGACCCAGTACTTC.

This clone turned up a few times. This chain joins TRBV9 and TRBJ1-6, with D possibly being TRBD1 (5 bases). V gave up 4 bases and J gave up 3 bases, with 11 bases separating them. Germline CDR1 and CDR2: SGDLS and YYNGEE. The CDR3 is 15 amino acids. This CDR3 reads CASSPRGNYNSPLHF. CDR3 DNA: TGTGCCAGCAGCCCCCGGGGGAACTATAATTCACCCCTCCACTTT.

The V and J genes are TRBV15 and TRBJ2-7, with TRBD2 identical over 9 bases. Germline lookup yields CDR1 LNHNV and CDR2 YYDKDF (reference sequence). This CDR3 region has 15 residues. J lost 5 bases, V lost 1 base, and 6 bases had no gene match. CDR3 coding DNA: TGTGCCACCAGCAGAGCGTTAGCGGGAGAGGACGAGCAGTACTTC. Translating gives CATSRALAGEDEQYF.

The J gene is TRBJ2-3, the V gene TRBV11-3; the match to TRBD1 covers 8 bases. CDR3 length: 17 residues. V lost 2 bases, J lost 2 bases, and 9 bases stayed unmatched. Germline V gene sequence: CDR1 SGHNT, CDR2 YENEEA. The CDR3 sequence is CASSLRVETGDTDTQYF. In DNA, the CDR3 is TGTGCCAGCAGCTTAAGAGTTGAGACAGGGGACACAGATACGCAGTATTTT.

The CDR3 DNA reads as TGTGCCAGCACTGGGCCTATTCAGACTAATGAAAAACTGTTTTTT. Protein sequence: CASTGPIQTNEKLFF. The chain uses TRBV28 and TRBJ1-4; no clear D. V gave up 7 bases and J gave up 2 bases, with 14 bases separating them. The CDR3 extends over 15 amino acids. The germline gives CDR1 MDHEN, CDR2 SYDVKM.

The rearrangement uses TRBV6-4 and TRBJ2-3, with TRBD2 identical over 11 bases. J gave up 5 bases and V 2 bases, and 0 bases lay outside the gene matches. This CDR3 is built from 14 residues. The germline V gene has CDR1 MRHNA and CDR2 SNTAGT. This CDR3 reads CASSDGLAGDTQYF. Here the CDR3 DNA reads TGTGCCAGCAGTGACGGACTAGCGGGAGATACGCAGTATTTT.

The CDR3: CASSIDRRPSNQPQHF. The DNA of the CDR3 is TGTGCCAGTAGTATAGATCGACGGCCAAGCAATCAGCCCCAGCATTTT. The V and J genes are TRBV19 and TRBJ1-5, with no clear D. The V end was cut by 0 bases, the J end by 1 base, with 10 bases between. The CDR3 length is 16 residues. Germline V CDR1 and CDR2: LNHDA, SQIVND (reference sequence).

The rearrangement uses TRBV5-1 and TRBJ2-2, with 10 bases lining up with TRBD2. This CDR3 contains 16 residues. The trim removed 1 base at V and 1 base at J, leaving 1 base unmatched. Germline CDR1 SGHRS, CDR2 YFSETQ. CDR3 DNA sequence: TGCGCCAGCAGCTTGAGGACTAGCGGGAACACCGGGGAGCTGTTTTTT. Protein: CASSLRTSGNTGELFF.

This sequence joins TRBV6-1 and TRBJ2-2; perhaps TRBD2 as D (5 bases). Germline CDR1 and CDR2: MNHNS and SASEGT. V lost 4 bases and J lost 4, with 10 bases in between. This CDR3 has 14 residues. CDR3 in amino acids: CASSGYGITGELFF. The CDR3 DNA reads TGTGCCAGCAGTGGTTACGGGATCACCGGGGAGCTGTTTTTT.

The V call is TRBV9, the J call TRBJ2-7; D possibly uses TRBD1 or TRBD2 (5 bases each). Germline V CDR1 and CDR2: SGDLS, YYNGEE. Deletions cut 2 bases from V and 0 bases from J, with 9 bases between. The CDR3 consists of 14 residues. The CDR3 sequence is CASSVGTVSYEQYF. The DNA for the CDR3 is TGTGCCAGCAGCGTGGGGACGGTCTCCTACGAGCAGTACTTC.

This chain links TRBV6-5 with TRBJ2-1; maybe TRBD2 (5 bases). Trimming removed 4 bases from V and 9 bases from J, with 10 bases in between. Germline V gene data show CDR1 as MNHEY and CDR2 as SVGAGI. This CDR3 is 12 amino acids long. CDR3 nucleotides: TGTGCCAGCAGTTCAGCAACTAGTGAGCAGTTCTTC. Amino acids: CASSSATSEQFF.

As to this clone: The sample holds other DNA sequences that translate to the same CDR3. The chain has TRBV25-1 and TRBJ1-4; 7 bases agree with TRBD1. The V gene's germline CDR1 is MGHDK and CDR2 SYGVNS. The CDR3 is 18 amino acids. V was clipped by 5 bases and J by 8 bases; unmatched bases: 20. CDR3 protein: CASSPPIKGAGFNEKLFF. The CDR3, as DNA: TGTGCCAGCAGTCCTCCGATAAAGGGGGCGGGGTTTAACGAAAAACTGTTTTTT.

J is TRBJ1-3 and V is TRBV7-8; 9 nucleotides match TRBD1. The CDR3 has 16 amino acids. Trimming cost V 3 bases and J 2 bases; bases outside gene matches: 5. CDR1 SGHVS and CDR2 FQNEAQ come from the germline V gene. Here the CDR3 DNA reads TGTGCCAGCAGCTTCAACTGGGACAGGGCTGGAAACACCATATATTTT. Its translation is CASSFNWDRAGNTIYF.

This clone has just one count. The CDR3 sequence is CASSESSGRWGSETQYF. The CDR3 region has the DNA TGTGCCAGCAGCGAATCTAGCGGGAGATGGGGATCAGAGACCCAGTACTTC. The chain uses TRBV7-9 and TRBJ2-5; TRBD2 agrees at 10 bases. V was clipped by 5 bases and J by 4 bases; unmatched bases: 13. There are 17 residues in the CDR3. Germline V CDR1 and CDR2: SEHNR, FQNEAQ (reference sequence).